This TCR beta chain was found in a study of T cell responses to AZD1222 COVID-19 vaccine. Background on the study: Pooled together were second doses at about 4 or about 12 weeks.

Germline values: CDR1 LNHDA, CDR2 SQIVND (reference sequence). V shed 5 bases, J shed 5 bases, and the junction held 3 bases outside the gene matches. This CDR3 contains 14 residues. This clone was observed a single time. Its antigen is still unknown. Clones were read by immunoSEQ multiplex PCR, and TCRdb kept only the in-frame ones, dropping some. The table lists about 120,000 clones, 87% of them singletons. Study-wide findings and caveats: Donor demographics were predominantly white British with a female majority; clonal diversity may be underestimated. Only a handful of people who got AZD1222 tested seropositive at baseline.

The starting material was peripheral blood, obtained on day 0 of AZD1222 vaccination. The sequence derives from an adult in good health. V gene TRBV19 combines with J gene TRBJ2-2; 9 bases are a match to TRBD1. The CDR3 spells CASSSGQGTGELFF. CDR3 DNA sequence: TGTGCCAGTAGTTCGGGACAGGGAACCGGGGAGCTGTTTTTT.